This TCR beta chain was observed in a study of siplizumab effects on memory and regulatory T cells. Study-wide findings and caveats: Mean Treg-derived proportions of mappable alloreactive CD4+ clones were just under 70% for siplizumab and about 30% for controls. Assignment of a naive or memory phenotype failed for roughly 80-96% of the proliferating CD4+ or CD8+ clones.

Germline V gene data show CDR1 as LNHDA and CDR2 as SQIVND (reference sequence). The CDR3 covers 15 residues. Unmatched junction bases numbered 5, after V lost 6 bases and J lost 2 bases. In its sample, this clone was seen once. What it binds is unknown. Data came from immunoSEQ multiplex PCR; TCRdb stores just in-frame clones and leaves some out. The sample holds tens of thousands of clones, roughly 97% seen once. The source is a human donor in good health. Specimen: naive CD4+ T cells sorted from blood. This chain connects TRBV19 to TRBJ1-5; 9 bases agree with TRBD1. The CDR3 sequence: CASSWGQGGNQPQHF. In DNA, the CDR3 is TGTGCCAGTAGCTGGGGACAGGGTGGCAATCAGCCCCAGCATTTT.